This T cell receptor beta chain was retrieved from a study of blood T cell repertoires in COVID-19. Study overall: From the United States, Italy and Spain came samples of acute and convalescent COVID-19.

Measured with immunoSEQ multiplex PCR; TCRdb has only the in-frame clones, and not every one. This table has about 110,000 clones, about 90% appearing once. V lost 5 bases and J lost 3; bases outside the gene matches: 6. Germline assignment: CDR1 MNHEY and CDR2 SVGAGI. The CDR3 length is 15 residues. This TCR derives from a human donor in a cohort sampled during active COVID-19. The J gene is TRBJ2-1, the V gene TRBV6-5, with 8 bases matching TRBD2. Sequencing was performed on peripheral blood. The CDR3 region is CASSTTGLGYNEQFF. The CDR3 DNA sequence: TGTGCCAGCAGTACCACGGGACTAGGCTACAATGAGCAGTTCTTC.